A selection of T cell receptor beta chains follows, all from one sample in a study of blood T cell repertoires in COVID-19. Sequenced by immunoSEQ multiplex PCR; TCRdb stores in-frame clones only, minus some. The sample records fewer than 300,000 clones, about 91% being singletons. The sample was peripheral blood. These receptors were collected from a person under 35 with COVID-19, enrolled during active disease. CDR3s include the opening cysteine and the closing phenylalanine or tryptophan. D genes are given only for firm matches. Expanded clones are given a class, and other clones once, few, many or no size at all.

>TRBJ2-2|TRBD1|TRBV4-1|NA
CASSQIAVQGENTGELFF
TGCGCCAGCAGCCAAATTGCGGTACAGGGGGAAAACACCGGGGAGCTGTTTTTT
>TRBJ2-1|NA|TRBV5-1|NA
CASSQAGQGSYEQFF
TGCGCCAGCAGCCAGGCGGGGCAGGGATCGTATGAGCAGTTCTTC
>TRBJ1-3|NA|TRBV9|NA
CASSASDFSGNTIYF
TGTGCCAGCAGCGCCTCAGATTTCTCTGGAAACACCATATATTTT
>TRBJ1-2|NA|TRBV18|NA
CASSTGQHASYGYTF
TGTGCCAGCTCGACCGGACAGCACGCGAGCTATGGCTACACCTTC
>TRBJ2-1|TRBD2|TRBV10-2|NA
CASSDQASGRNEQFF
TGCGCCAGCAGTGATCAGGCTAGCGGGAGGAATGAGCAGTTCTTC
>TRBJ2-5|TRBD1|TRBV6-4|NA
CASSDGRQGAKETQYF
TGTGCCAGCAGTGACGGGAGACAGGGGGCAAAAGAGACCCAGTACTTC
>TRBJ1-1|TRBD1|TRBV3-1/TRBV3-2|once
CASSQTGGSTEAFF
TGTGCCAGCAGCCAGACAGGGGGTAGTACTGAAGCTTTCTTT
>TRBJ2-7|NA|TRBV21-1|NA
CASILAGGLNEQYF
TGTGCCAGCATACTAGCGGGAGGGCTGAACGAGCAGTACTTC
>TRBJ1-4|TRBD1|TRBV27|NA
CASRSGGERLFF
TGTGCCAGCCGTTCAGGGGGCGAGAGACTGTTTTTT
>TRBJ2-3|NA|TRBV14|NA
CASSHPDRSDTQYF
TGTGCCAGCAGCCATCCGGACAGATCAGATACGCAGTATTTT
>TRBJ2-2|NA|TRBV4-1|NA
CASSQDITETNTGELFF
TGCGCCAGCAGCCAAGATATAACGGAGACGAACACCGGGGAGCTGTTTTTT
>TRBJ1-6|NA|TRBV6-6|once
CASRERVMIPNSPLHF
TGTGCCAGCAGGGAGCGGGTCATGATTCCTAATTCACCCCTCCACTTT
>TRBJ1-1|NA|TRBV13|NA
CASSLGPTGEAFF
TGTGCCAGCAGCTTAGGCCCGACAGGTGAAGCTTTCTTT
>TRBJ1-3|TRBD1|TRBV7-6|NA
CASSLVLWGQSGNTIYF
TGTGCCAGCAGCTTAGTATTATGGGGACAGTCTGGAAACACCATATATTTT
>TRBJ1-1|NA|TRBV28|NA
CASSLVVNTEAFF
TGTGCCAGCAGTTTAGTCGTGAACACTGAAGCTTTCTTT
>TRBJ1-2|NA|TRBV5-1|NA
CASSPVGAEDYGYTF
TGCGCCAGCAGCCCCGTGGGGGCTGAGGATTATGGCTACACCTTC
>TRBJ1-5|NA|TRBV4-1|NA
CASSQDGGGGQPQHF
TGCGCCAGCAGCCAAGATGGGGGAGGAGGTCAGCCCCAGCATTTT
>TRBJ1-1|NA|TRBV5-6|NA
CASSLKGVRSSNTEAFF
TGTGCCAGCAGCTTAAAGGGGGTGCGGTCTTCGAACACTGAAGCTTTCTTT
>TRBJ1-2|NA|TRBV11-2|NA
CASSLGGRTQNYGYTF
TGTGCCAGCAGCTTAGGAGGGCGGACCCAGAACTATGGCTACACCTTC
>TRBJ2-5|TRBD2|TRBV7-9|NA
CASSSLGAGVREETQYF
TGTGCCAGCAGCTCTCTAGGTGCGGGGGTGAGGGAAGAGACCCAGTACTTC
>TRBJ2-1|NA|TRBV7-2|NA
CASSLAVAYNEQFF
TGTGCCAGCAGCTTAGCGGTAGCCTACAATGAGCAGTTCTTC
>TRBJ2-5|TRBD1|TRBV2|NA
CASSANRGDQETQYF
TGTGCCAGCAGTGCCAACAGGGGGGACCAAGAGACCCAGTACTTC
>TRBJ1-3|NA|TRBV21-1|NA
CASSVEGGPGNTIYF
TGTGCCAGCAGCGTTGAGGGAGGCCCTGGAAACACCATATATTTT
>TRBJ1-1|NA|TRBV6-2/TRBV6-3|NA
CASSNRTVNTEAFF
TGTGCCAGCAGCAATAGGACAGTGAACACTGAAGCTTTCTTT
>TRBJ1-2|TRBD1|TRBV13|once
CASSFPGTGGTTNYGYTF
TGTGCCAGCAGCTTCCCCGGGACAGGGGGAACCACGAACTATGGCTACACCTTC
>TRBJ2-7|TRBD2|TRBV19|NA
CASSITTSGYYEQYF
TGTGCCAGTAGTATAACAACTAGCGGATACTACGAGCAGTACTTC
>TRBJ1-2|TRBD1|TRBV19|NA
CASSILTQQGPTRYGYTF
TGTGCCAGTAGTATCCTGACGCAACAGGGGCCGACCCGCTATGGCTACACCTTC
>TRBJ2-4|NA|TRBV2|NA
CASRVGQKKAKNIQYF
TGTGCCAGCAGGGTCGGACAGAAAAAGGCCAAAAACATTCAGTACTTC
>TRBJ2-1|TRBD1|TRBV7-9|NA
CASSIGTGVNEQFF
TGTGCCAGCAGCATCGGGACAGGGGTCAATGAGCAGTTCTTC
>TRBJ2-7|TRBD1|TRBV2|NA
CASSWDRADSEQYF
TGTGCCAGCAGTTGGGACAGGGCAGACAGCGAGCAGTACTTC
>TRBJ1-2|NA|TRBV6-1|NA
CASSEDSGGPYGYTF
TGTGCCAGCAGTGAAGATAGCGGCGGACCCTATGGCTACACCTTC
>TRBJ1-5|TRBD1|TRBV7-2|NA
CASSLVPIDRGSNQPQHF
TGTGCCAGCAGCTTAGTCCCCATCGACAGGGGAAGCAATCAGCCCCAGCATTTT
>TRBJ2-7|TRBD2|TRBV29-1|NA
CSVTSALAGDSYEQYF
TGCAGCGTCACGTCGGCACTAGCGGGGGACTCCTACGAGCAGTACTTC
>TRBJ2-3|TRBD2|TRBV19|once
CASSGLAADTQYF
TGTGCCAGTAGCGGACTAGCGGCAGATACGCAGTATTTT
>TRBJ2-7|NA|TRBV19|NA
CASSNRVSYEQYF
TGTGCCAGTAGTAACCGGGTATCCTACGAGCAGTACTTC
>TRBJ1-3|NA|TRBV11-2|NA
CASSRVAGSGNTIYF
TGTGCCAGCAGCCGAGTTGCAGGCTCTGGAAACACCATATATTTT
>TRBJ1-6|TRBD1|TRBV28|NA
CATWDSHNSPLHF
TGTGCCACATGGGACAGTCATAATTCACCCCTCCACTTT
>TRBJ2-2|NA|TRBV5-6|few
CASSLGLTSGELFF
TGTGCCAGCAGCTTGGGACTGACCTCCGGGGAGCTGTTTTTT
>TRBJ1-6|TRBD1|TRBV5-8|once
CASSTYYRGPNSPLHF
TGTGCCAGCAGCACCTACTACAGGGGCCCTAATTCACCCCTCCACTTT
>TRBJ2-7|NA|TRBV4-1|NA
CASSQSDSYEQYF
TGCGCCAGCAGCCAATCGGACAGCTACGAGCAGTACTTC
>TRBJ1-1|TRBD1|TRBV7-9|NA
CASSPLDRGEAFF
TGTGCCAGCAGCCCCCTGGACAGGGGAGAAGCTTTCTTT
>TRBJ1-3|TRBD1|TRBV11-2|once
CASSWLIGAGGNTIYF
TGTGCCAGCAGCTGGCTCATCGGGGCAGGGGGTAACACCATATATTTT
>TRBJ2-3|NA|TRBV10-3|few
CAISVPSDTQYF
TGTGCCATCAGTGTCCCCTCAGATACGCAGTATTTT
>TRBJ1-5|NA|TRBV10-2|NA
CASSGESLGGNQPQHF
TGCGCCAGCAGTGGGGAATCACTGGGGGGAAATCAGCCCCAGCATTTT
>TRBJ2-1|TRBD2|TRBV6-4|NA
CASSNSGTSYNEQFF
TGTGCCAGCAGTAATAGCGGGACCTCCTACAATGAGCAGTTCTTC
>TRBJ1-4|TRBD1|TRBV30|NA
CAWNRTGRREKLFF
TGTGCCTGGAATAGGACAGGGCGGAGGGAAAAACTGTTTTTT
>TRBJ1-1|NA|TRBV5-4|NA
CASSMESGTREKAFF
TGTGCCAGCAGCATGGAATCCGGGACACGCGAAAAAGCTTTCTTT
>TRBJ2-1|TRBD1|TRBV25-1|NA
CASSEYRGQKNEQFF
TGTGCCAGCAGTGAATATCGGGGACAGAAAAATGAGCAGTTCTTC
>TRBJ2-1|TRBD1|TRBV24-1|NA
CATSEDREVENNEQFF
TGTGCCACCAGTGAGGACAGGGAAGTGGAGAACAATGAGCAGTTCTTC
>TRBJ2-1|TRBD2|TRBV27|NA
CASRPGLAGPRGEFF
TGTGCCAGCAGGCCCGGACTAGCGGGGCCCCGGGGTGAGTTCTTC
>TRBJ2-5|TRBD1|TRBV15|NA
CATSRGQGVQGTQYF
TGTGCCACCAGCAGAGGACAGGGGGTCCAAGGGACCCAGTACTTC
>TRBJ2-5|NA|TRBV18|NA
CASSPATRETQYF
TGTGCCAGCTCACCAGCTACCAGGGAGACCCAGTACTTC
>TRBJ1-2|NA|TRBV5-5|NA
CASSLTPHNYGYTF
TGTGCCAGCAGCTTGACACCTCATAACTATGGCTACACCTTC
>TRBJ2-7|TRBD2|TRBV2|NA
CASRAGTMHYEQYF
TGTGCCAGCAGGGCCGGGACTATGCACTACGAGCAGTACTTC